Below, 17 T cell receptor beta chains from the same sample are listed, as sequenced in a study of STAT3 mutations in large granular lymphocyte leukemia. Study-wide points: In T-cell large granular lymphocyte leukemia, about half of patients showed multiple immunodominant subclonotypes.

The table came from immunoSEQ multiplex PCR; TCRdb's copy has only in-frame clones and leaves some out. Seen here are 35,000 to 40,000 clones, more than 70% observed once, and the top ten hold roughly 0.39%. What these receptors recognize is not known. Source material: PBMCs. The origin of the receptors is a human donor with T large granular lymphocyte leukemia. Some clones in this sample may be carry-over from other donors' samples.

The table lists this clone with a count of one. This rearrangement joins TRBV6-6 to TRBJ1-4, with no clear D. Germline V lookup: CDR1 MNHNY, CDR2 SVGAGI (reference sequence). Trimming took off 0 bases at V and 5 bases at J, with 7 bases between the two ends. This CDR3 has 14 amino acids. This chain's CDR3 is CASSYSRQNEKLFF. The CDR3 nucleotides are TGTGCCAGCAGTTACTCACGGCAGAATGAAAAACTGTTTTTT.

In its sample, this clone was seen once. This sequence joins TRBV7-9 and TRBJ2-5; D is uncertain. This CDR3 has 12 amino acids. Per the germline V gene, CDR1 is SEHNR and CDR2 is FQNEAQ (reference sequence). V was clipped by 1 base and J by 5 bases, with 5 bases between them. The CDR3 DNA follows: TGTGCCAGCAGCTTAGTTGCCGAGACCCAGTACTTC. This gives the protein CASSLVAETQYF.

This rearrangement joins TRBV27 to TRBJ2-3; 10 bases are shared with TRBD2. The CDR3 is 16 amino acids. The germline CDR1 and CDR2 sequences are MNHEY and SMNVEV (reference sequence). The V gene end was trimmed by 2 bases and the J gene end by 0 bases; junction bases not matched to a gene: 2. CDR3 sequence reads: CASSLTGLASTDTQYF. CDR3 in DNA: TGTGCCAGCAGTTTAACGGGACTAGCGAGCACAGATACGCAGTATTTT.

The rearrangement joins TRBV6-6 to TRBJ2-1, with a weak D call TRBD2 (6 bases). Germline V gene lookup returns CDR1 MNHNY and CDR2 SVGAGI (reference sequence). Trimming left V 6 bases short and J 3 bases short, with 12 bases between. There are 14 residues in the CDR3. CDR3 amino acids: CASSPGTFYNEQFF. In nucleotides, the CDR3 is TGTGCCAGCAGCCCCGGGACTTTCTACAATGAGCAGTTCTTC.

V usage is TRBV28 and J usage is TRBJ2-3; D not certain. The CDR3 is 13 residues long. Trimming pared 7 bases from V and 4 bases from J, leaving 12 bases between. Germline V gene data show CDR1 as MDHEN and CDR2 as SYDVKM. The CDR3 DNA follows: TGTGCCAGCAATTCCCCTTCGCCAGATACGCAGTATTTT. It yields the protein CASNSPSPDTQYF.

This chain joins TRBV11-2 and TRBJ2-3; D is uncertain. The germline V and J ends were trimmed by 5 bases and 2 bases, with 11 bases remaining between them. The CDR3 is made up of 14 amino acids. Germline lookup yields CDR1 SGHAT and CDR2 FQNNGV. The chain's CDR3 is CASSNNMDTDTQYF. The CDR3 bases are TGTGCCAGCAGCAACAACATGGACACAGATACGCAGTATTTT. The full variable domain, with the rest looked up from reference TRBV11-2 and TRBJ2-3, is EAGVAQSPRYKIIEKRQSVAFWCNPISGHATLYWYQQILGQGPKLLIQFQNNGVVDDSQLPKDRFSAERLKGVDSTLKIQPAKLEDSAVYLCASSNNMDTDTQYFGPGTRLTVL.

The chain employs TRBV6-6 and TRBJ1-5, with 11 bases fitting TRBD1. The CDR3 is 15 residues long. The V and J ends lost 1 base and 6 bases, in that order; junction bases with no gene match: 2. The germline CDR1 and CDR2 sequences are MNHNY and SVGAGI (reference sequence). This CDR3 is CASSYWDRGSQPQHF. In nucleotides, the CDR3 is TGTGCCAGCAGTTACTGGGACAGGGGGTCTCAGCCCCAGCATTTT.

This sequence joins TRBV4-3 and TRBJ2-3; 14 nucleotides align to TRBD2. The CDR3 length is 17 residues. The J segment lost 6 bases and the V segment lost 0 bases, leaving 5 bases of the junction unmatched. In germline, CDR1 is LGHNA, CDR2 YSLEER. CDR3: CASSQETSGGAPDTQYF. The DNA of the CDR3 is TGCGCCAGCAGCCAAGAGACTAGCGGGGGGGCCCCGGATACGCAGTATTTT.

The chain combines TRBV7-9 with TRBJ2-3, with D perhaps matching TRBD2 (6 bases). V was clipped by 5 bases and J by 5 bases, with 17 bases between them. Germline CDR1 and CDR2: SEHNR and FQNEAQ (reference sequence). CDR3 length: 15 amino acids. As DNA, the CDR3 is TGTGCCAGCAGCCCCGGGGGAAGGAAGGAAGATACGCAGTATTTT. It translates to CASSPGGRKEDTQYF.

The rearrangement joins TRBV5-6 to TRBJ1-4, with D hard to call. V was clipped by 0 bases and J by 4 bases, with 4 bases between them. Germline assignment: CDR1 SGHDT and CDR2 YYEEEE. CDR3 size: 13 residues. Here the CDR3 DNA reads TGTGCCAGCAGCTTGGTCAATAATGAAAAACTGTTTTTT. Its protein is CASSLVNNEKLFF.

The CDR3 region is CASSFLFGRLNTEAFF. The CDR3 DNA reads TGCGCCAGCAGCTTCCTTTTTGGCAGACTGAACACTGAAGCTTTCTTT. The V and J genes are TRBV5-1 and TRBJ1-1, with D hard to call. Germline CDR1 is SGHRS and CDR2 is YFSETQ. The ends were cut back, 2 bases at V and 0 bases at J, with 14 bases in the middle. The CDR3 loop spans 16 amino acids.

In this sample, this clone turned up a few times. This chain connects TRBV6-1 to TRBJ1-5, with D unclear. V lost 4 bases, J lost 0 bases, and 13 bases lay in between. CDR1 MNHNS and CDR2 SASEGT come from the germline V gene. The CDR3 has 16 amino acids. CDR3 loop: CASSVMDGNSNQPQHF. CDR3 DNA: TGTGCCAGCAGTGTGATGGACGGAAATAGCAATCAGCCCCAGCATTTT.

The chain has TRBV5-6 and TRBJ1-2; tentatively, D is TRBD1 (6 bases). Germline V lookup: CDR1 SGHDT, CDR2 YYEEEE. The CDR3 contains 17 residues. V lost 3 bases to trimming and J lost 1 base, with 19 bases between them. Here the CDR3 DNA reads TGTGCCAGCAGCTGGGCGCAGTCAGGGGACTTTAACTATGGCTACACCTTC. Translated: CASSWAQSGDFNYGYTF.

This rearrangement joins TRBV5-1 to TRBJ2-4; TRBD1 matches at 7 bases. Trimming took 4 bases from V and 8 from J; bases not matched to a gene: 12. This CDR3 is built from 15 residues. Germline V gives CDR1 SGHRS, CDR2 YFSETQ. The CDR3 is CASSPTGNQQDIQYF. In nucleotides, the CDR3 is TGCGCCAGCAGCCCGACAGGGAACCAGCAGGACATTCAGTACTTC.

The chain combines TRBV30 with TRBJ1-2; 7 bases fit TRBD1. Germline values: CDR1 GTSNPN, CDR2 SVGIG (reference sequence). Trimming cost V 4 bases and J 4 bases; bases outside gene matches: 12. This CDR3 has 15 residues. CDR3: CAWTPSGGGLYGYTF. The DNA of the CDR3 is TGTGCCTGGACCCCCTCCGGAGGGGGCCTCTATGGCTACACCTTC.

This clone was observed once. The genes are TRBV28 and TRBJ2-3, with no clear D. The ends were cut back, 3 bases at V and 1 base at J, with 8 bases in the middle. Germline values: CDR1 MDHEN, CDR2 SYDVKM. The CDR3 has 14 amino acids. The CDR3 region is CASSFVLGTDTQYF. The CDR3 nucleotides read TGTGCCAGCAGTTTCGTGTTAGGCACAGATACGCAGTATTTT.

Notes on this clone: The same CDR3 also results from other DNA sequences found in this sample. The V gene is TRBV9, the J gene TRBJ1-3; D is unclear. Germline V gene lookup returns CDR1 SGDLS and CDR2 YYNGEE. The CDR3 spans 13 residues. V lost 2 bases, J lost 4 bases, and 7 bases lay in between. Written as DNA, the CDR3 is TGTGCCAGCAGCGTGGAACCCGGAAACACCATATATTTT. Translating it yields CASSVEPGNTIYF. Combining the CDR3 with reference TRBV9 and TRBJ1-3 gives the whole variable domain DSGVTQTPKHLITATGQRVTLRCSPRSGDLSVYWYQQSLDQGLQFLIQYYNGEERAKGNILERFSAQQFPDLHSELNLSSLELGDSALYFCASSVEPGNTIYFGEGSWLTVV.